This T cell receptor beta chain was observed in a study of T cells in Graves' hyperthyroidism and ophthalmopathy. Study-wide results and caveats: Most clonotypes expanded in thyroid above 0.001 were likewise present in blood.

The hyperthyroidism was newly diagnosed and had lasted under 2 months; the patients were aged 18 to 65. From RNA transcripts, TCR beta CDR3 regions were amplified. Researchers ran a first-round RT-PCR on the TCR CDR3 using the HTBI primer set. TCRdb analysed the multiplex PCR reads with MiXCR anew, one entry per CDR3 protein. The table records more than 600,000 distinct CDR3 sequences, roughly 15% of them present only once. This clonotype has ten or more counts. Its antigen is undetermined. This CDR3 has 12 amino acids. CDR1 is KGHSH and CDR2 is LQKENI in the germline V gene. Trimming left V 4 bases short and J 8 bases short, with 9 bases between.

The V gene is TRBV18, the J gene TRBJ2-1; perhaps TRBD1 as D (5 bases). Sequenced material: blood. This receptor was taken from a man in his late teens or twenties with Graves' hyperthyroidism. DNA for the CDR3: TGTGCCAGCTCACTCCAGGGCGATGAGCAGTTCTTC. This encodes CASSLQGDEQFF.